The 25 T cell receptor beta chains in this list originate from one sample, sequenced in a study of CD8 T cells in ankylosing spondylitis. TCRdb re-derived calls from the 5' RACE reads in MiXCR, one entry per CDR3 protein. Of hundreds of thousands of distinct CDR3 sequences listed, less than 9.5% were seen once; the top ten hold roughly 4.9%. Specimen: blood, either unsorted or a sorted T cell fraction (not recorded which). The receptors stem from a female donor with ankylosing spondylitis or in good health (not recorded which).

This clonotype was seen many times. The genes are TRBV15 and TRBJ2-3; D is unclear. The V end lost 0 bases, the J end lost 7 bases, and 14 bases lay between the germline ends. This CDR3 comprises 15 residues. Germline values: CDR1 LNHNV, CDR2 YYDKDF (reference sequence). The CDR3 reads CATSREFLGWNTQYF. DNA for the CDR3: TGTGCCACCAGCAGAGAATTTTTGGGTTGGAATACGCAGTATTTT. Filled out from reference TRBV15 and TRBJ2-3, the complete variable domain reads DAMVIQNPRYQVTQFGKPVTLSCSQTLNHNVMYWYQQKSSQAPKLLFHYYDKDFNNEADTPDNFQSRRPNTSFCFLDIRSPGLGDTAMYLCATSREFLGWNTQYFGPGTRLTVL.

This clonotype was found many times. The genes are TRBV7-9 and TRBJ1-3; tentatively, D is TRBD1 (6 bases). Germline lookup yields CDR1 SEHNR and CDR2 FQNEAQ (reference sequence). V was clipped by 7 bases and J by 0 bases, with 13 bases between them. This CDR3 is 15 amino acids long. CDR3 protein: CASTHRDHSGNTIYF. The CDR3 DNA reads TGTGCCAGCACCCACAGGGACCACTCTGGAAACACCATATATTTT.

This clonotype was counted many times. The chain couples TRBV4-3 to TRBJ1-1, with D unclear. The V gene's germline CDR1 is LGHNA and CDR2 YSLEER. CDR3 length: 13 residues. The V end was cut by 4 bases, the J end by 0 bases, with 6 bases between. CDR3 in DNA: TGCGCCAGCAGCCGGAGGTTGAACACTGAAGCTTTCTTT. Its protein is CASSRRLNTEAFF.

This clonotype has ten or more counts. This sequence joins TRBV21-1 and TRBJ2-7. TRBV21-1 is a listed pseudogene. This CDR3 contains 15 residues. CDR3 in DNA: TGTGCCAGCAGCAACAGTGTTCGGCTGTCCTACGAGCAGTACTTC. Translated: CASSNSVRLSYEQYF.

This clonotype was seen repeatedly, ten times or more. The chain employs TRBV20-1 and TRBJ2-1, with D possibly called TRBD1 or TRBD2 (8 bases each). The CDR3 totals 16 residues. The V gene's germline CDR1 is DFQATT and CDR2 SNEGSKA (reference sequence). V was pared by 6 bases and J by 1 base, with 19 bases between. The CDR3 DNA sequence: TGCAGTGCCCTCGGGGGGGGGACAGGTTCCTACAATGAGCAGTTCTTC. Encoded protein: CSALGGGTGSYNEQFF.

The sample holds many counts of this clonotype. The junction does not match germline at one end; this may be a read error. This chain uses TRBV7-7 with TRBJ2-1; weak D call: TRBD2 (6 bases). The CDR3 extends over 15 amino acids. Germline V gives CDR1 SSHAT, CDR2 FNYEAQ (reference sequence). The CDR3 DNA sequence: TGTGCTAGCAGCTCCGGGCCCGAAGTCGGGGGTGAGCAGTTCTTC. Encoded protein: CASSSGPEVGGEQFF.

This clonotype was seen repeatedly, ten times or more. CDR3 in DNA: TGTGCCAGCAGCCAAGTTCCCCAGGGACTATCCTACTACGAGCAGTACTTC. Its translation is CASSQVPQGLSYYEQYF. The chain uses TRBV4-2 and TRBJ2-7, with 7 bases aligning to TRBD2. Per germline, CDR1 LGHNA and CDR2 YNFKEQ. CDR3 length equals 17 residues. With 1 base clipped from V and 3 bases from J, the junction kept 12 bases outside the gene matches.

There are many counts of this clonotype. The chain uses TRBV6-2 or TRBV6-3 and TRBJ2-6, with 7 nucleotides matching TRBD1. With 5 bases clipped from V and 0 bases from J, the junction kept 4 bases outside the gene matches. CDR3 length: 16 residues. The germline V gene has CDR1 MNHEY and CDR2 SVGEGT. The CDR3 DNA sequence: TGTGCCAGCAGTCACAGGGGTCACTCTGGGGCCAACGTCCTGACTTTC. It specifies CASSHRGHSGANVLTF.

This clonotype was detected ten times or more. This rearrangement joins TRBV2 to TRBJ2-1; D possibly corresponds to TRBD2 (5 bases). Trimming left V 4 bases short and J 9 bases short, with 13 bases between. Germline assignment: CDR1 SNHLY and CDR2 FYNNEI. The CDR3 sequence is 13 residues long. The CDR3 nucleotides read TGTGCCAGCAGTGGAGGGCCCTATGGTGAGCAGTTCTTC. It is translated as CASSGGPYGEQFF.

V usage is TRBV7-2 and J usage is TRBJ2-1; 12 positions agree with TRBD2. CDR1 SGHTA and CDR2 FQGNSA come from the germline V gene. CDR3 length equals 16 residues. V dropped 5 bases and J dropped 10; count of bases not matched to a gene: 12. CDR3 sequence (DNA): TGTGCCAGCAGCCTAAACCTCCTAGCGGGAGGGTCAGAGCAGTTCTTC. This gives the protein CASSLNLLAGGSEQFF. Full variable domain (rest looked up from reference TRBV7-2 and TRBJ2-1): GAGVSQSPSNKVTEKGKDVELRCDPISGHTALYWYRQSLGQGLEFLIYFQGNSAPDKSGLPSDRFSAERTGGSVSTLTIQRTQQEDSAVYLCASSLNLLAGGSEQFFGPGTRLTVL.

In its sample, this clonotype was seen many times. The V gene is TRBV5-6, the J gene TRBJ2-1; D call uncertain. This CDR3 has 15 residues. The V gene's germline CDR1 is SGHDT and CDR2 YYEEEE. Trimming left V 1 base short and J 2 bases short, with 10 bases between. This CDR3 reads CASSLWLPTYNEQFF. The CDR3 region has the DNA TGTGCCAGCAGCTTGTGGCTACCGACCTACAATGAGCAGTTCTTC.

In this sample, this clonotype turned up many times. The chain employs TRBV11-2 and TRBJ2-1; D is undetermined. From germline, CDR1 is SGHAT and CDR2 FQNNGV. V was shortened by 5 bases and J by 8 bases, with 19 bases between the two germline ends. The CDR3 covers 15 residues. The CDR3 loop is CASSLSIIPTDEQFF. The CDR3 DNA follows: TGTGCCAGCAGCCTATCCATTATACCCACCGATGAGCAGTTCTTC.

This clonotype occurred many times. The rearrangement links TRBV9 to TRBJ2-1; 8 bases agree with TRBD2. Trimming cost V 4 bases and J 0 bases; bases outside gene matches: 6. The CDR3 covers 16 residues. Per the germline V gene, CDR1 is SGDLS and CDR2 is YYNGEE. The CDR3 nucleotides are TGTGCCAGCAGCCCCCGGACTAGCCGCTCCTACAATGAGCAGTTCTTC. This encodes CASSPRTSRSYNEQFF.

This clonotype was detected many times. The CDR3 loop is CASRATGAEQYF. DNA of the CDR3: TGTGCCAGCAGAGCAACAGGGGCCGAGCAGTACTTC. This sequence joins TRBV28 and TRBJ2-7, with 7 bases aligning to TRBD1. The J segment lost 6 bases and the V segment lost 6 bases, leaving 5 bases of the junction unmatched. This CDR3 contains 12 residues. Germline CDR1 and CDR2: MDHEN and SYDVKM.

As concerns this clonotype: A much larger clone is a single base away; this may be a read error. V is TRBV20-1 and J is TRBJ2-3; D tentatively reads TRBD1 or TRBD2 (6 bases each). The CDR3 has 15 amino acids. Looked up from germline, CDR1 is DFQATT and CDR2 is SNEGSKA (reference sequence). The CDR3 sequence: CCASTGAQNTDTQYF. CDR3 DNA sequence: TGCTGTGCTAGTACGGGGGCGCAGAACACAGATACGCAGTATTTT.

In this sample, this clonotype turned up many times. The chain employs TRBV9 and TRBJ2-1, with D hard to call. The length of the CDR3 is 15 residues. V lost 0 bases and J lost 15, with 22 bases in between. CDR1 and CDR2 (germline): SGDLS, YYNGEE. CDR3 nucleotides: TGTGCCAGCAGCGTAGGCTCCTTGGGAATTAATTCTATGTTCTTC. Translating it yields CASSVGSLGINSMFF.

This clonotype was seen ten or more times. The CDR3 nucleotides read TGCAGTGCTAGAGGTGGGGGAATAGGTCAGCCCCAGCATTTT. Translated, it gives CSARGGGIGQPQHF. V usage is TRBV20-1 and J usage is TRBJ1-5, with D tentatively TRBD1 (5 bases). Germline CDR1 reads DFQATT; CDR2 reads SNEGSKA (reference sequence). CDR3 size: 14 residues. V was trimmed by 1 base and J by 6 bases, leaving 13 bases between them.

This clonotype was seen at least ten times. V usage is TRBV7-2 and J usage is TRBJ2-1, with D perhaps TRBD2 (7 bases). The CDR3 covers 16 residues. In germline, CDR1 is SGHTA, CDR2 FQGNSA. The ends were cut back, 1 base at V and 4 bases at J, with 14 bases in the middle. This chain's CDR3 is CASSLGPGRGYNEQFF. The CDR3 DNA follows: TGTGCCAGCAGCTTAGGCCCAGGGAGGGGGTACAATGAGCAGTTCTTC. Based on the CDR3 plus reference TRBV7-2 and TRBJ2-1, the full variable domain is GAGVSQSPSNKVTEKGKDVELRCDPISGHTALYWYRQSLGQGLEFLIYFQGNSAPDKSGLPSDRFSAERTGGSVSTLTIQRTQQEDSAVYLCASSLGPGRGYNEQFFGPGTRLTVL.

At least ten counts were recorded for this clonotype. The rearrangement links TRBV24-1 to TRBJ2-1, with D perhaps assigned TRBD1 or TRBD2 (6 bases each). V lost 1 base, J lost 3 bases, and 12 bases lay in between. Germline values: CDR1 KGHDR, CDR2 SFDVKD. The CDR3 consists of 16 residues. The CDR3 bases are TGTGCCACCAGTGATTTACGGAAGGGGGGCTACAATGAGCAGTTCTTC. Its protein is CATSDLRKGGYNEQFF.

This clonotype has a count of ten or more. V usage is TRBV6-2 or TRBV6-3 and J usage is TRBJ2-3; 10 bases match TRBD2. There are 17 residues in the CDR3. Per germline, CDR1 MNHEY and CDR2 SVGEGT. The trim removed 7 bases at V and 4 bases at J, leaving 14 bases unmatched. The CDR3: CASTPSTGLANPDTQYF. CDR3 nucleotides: TGTGCCAGCACACCATCAACGGGACTAGCGAACCCAGATACGCAGTATTTT.

The chain is built from TRBV7-6 and TRBJ2-7, with TRBD2 matching over 7 bases. The J segment lost 10 bases and the V segment lost 3 bases, leaving 6 bases of the junction unmatched. The CDR3 runs to 12 residues. Germline V gene lookup returns CDR1 SGHVS and CDR2 FNYEAQ. The CDR3 loop reads CASSFKGGDQYF. The CDR3 DNA sequence: TGTGCCAGCAGCTTTAAGGGAGGGGATCAGTACTTC.

This clonotype appeared a few times. The rearrangement joins TRBV12-5 to TRBJ2-1, with D perhaps matching TRBD2 (5 bases). The CDR3 totals 16 residues. Germline lookup yields CDR1 LGHNT and CDR2 FRNRAP. Trimming removed 3 bases from V and 8 bases from J, with 20 bases in between. The CDR3 nucleotides are TGTGCTAGTGGTTTTTACCGGGCGTCCCGGGGTGATGAGCAGTTCTTC. It specifies CASGFYRASRGDEQFF.

CDR3 DNA sequence: TGTGCCAGCAGCTTAGGACAGGGGATCAGGGAGACCCAGTACTTC. Translation: CASSLGQGIRETQYF. The gene calls are TRBV11-2 and TRBJ2-5; 8 bases agree with TRBD1. The V gene's germline CDR1 is SGHAT and CDR2 FQNNGV. V was clipped by 1 base and J by 5 bases; unmatched bases: 6. CDR3 length: 15 amino acids.

As regards this clonotype: A much larger clone sits a single nucleotide away, making a read error possible. This chain links TRBV11-2 with TRBJ2-4; 9 bases are shared with TRBD1. The CDR3 sequence is 15 residues long. Germline V lookup: CDR1 SGHAT, CDR2 FQNNGV. DNA for the CDR3: TGTACCAGCAGCGAGACGACAGGGGGCAAAAACATTCAGTACTTC. Amino acids: CTSSETTGGKNIQYF.

This clonotype was detected many times. The chain joins TRBV5-6 to TRBJ1-2, with TRBD1 matching 7 bases. The CDR3 totals 12 residues. CDR1 and CDR2 from the germline V gene are SGHDT and YYEEEE. V lost 6 bases and J lost 10; bases outside the gene matches: 9. CDR3 DNA: TGTGCCAGCACCAATCTCGGACAGGACTACACCTTC. As protein: CASTNLGQDYTF. Based on the CDR3 plus reference TRBV5-6 and TRBJ1-2, the full variable domain is DAGVTQSPTHLIKTRGQQVTLRCSPKSGHDTVSWYQQALGQGPQFIFQYYEEEERQRGNFPDRFSGHQFPNYSSELNVNALLLGDSALYLCASTNLGQDYTFGSGTRLTVV.